The T cell receptor beta chain described here comes from a study of cytomegalovirus exposure and HLA in healthy donors. Germline V CDR1 and CDR2: SEHNR, FQNEAQ (reference sequence). The CDR3 is 16 amino acids. J lost 7 bases, V lost 5 bases, and 7 bases had no gene match. Amplification used 60 Vbeta primers and 13 Jbeta primers. Methods used by the authors: Later reanalysis found roughly 80 million unique TCR beta chains, roughly 10 million of them shared. Sequenced by immunoSEQ multiplex PCR; TCRdb stores in-frame clones only, minus some. The V and J calls and clone size were taken over from that table, and D and trimming were inferred from the DNA. The repertoire holds about 180,000 clones, with 76% as singletons.

The source material was PBMCs. The receptor was derived from a woman aged 25 to 45 in good health and CMV-seropositive. V is TRBV7-9 and J is TRBJ2-1; TRBD2 agrees at 14 bases. In DNA form, the CDR3 reads TGTGCCAGCAGCCCAGAATGGACTAGCGGGGGGAATGAGCAGTTCTTC. Protein product: CASSPEWTSGGNEQFF.